The T cell receptor beta chain under discussion was sequenced for a study of blood T cell repertoires in COVID-19 (dated by TCRdb to between 2020 and 2021). Turning to the overall study: Collaborator samples came from the United States, Italy and Spain and covered acute and convalescent phases of COVID-19. The material from the prospective study consisted of cDNA or gDNA derived from T cells, B-cell-depleted T cells, or PBMCs. The dataset comprised deeply sampled blood TCRbeta repertoires from subjects exposed to, actively infected with, or recovered from COVID-19. The repertoires were made available in a free public database intended to serve as a resource for research on the immune response to SARS-CoV-2. Samples were obtained from the ongoing ImmuneRACE study (first 160 participants) and from some 1,300 subjects provided by 6 global collaborators. Sample metadata almost always included a de-identified subject ID, COVID-19 status, age in years and sex. HLA class I and class II types, where available, came from metadata supplied by the sample provider rather than from assay-based typing.

CDR3 length: 12 amino acids, cysteine to phenylalanine. The CDR3 DNA has 36 bases and is translated from base 1. Trimming leaves V shorter by 4 bases and J shorter by 5 bases, with the junction holding 1 base beyond the gene matches. Per the germline V gene, SGHNT is the CDR1 and YENEEA is the CDR2. This clone was seen a few times. The antigen this receptor binds is unknown. Within one base of it there is no much larger clone, and no base qualities were kept. TCRbeta CDR3 regions were amplified from genomic DNA by means of the immunoSEQ Assay, a bias-controlled multiplex PCR. On the study's bioinformatics: Within the assay, amplification of reference gene primers was used to estimate how many nucleated cells each sample contained. To quantify the absolute abundance of each unique TCRbeta CDR3 rearrangement, sequence reads were collapsed and filtered. Productive Simpson clonality was computed per sample as the square root of Simpson's diversity index over productive rearrangements. Here the immuneACCESS table is served through TCRdb, limited to in-frame sequences with V and J called. Missing clones are a known gap in these copies; in checked studies unresolved V genes cover under half, and the rest lacks a known reason. V and J calls and clone size are copied from that table; D and trimming were computed from the DNA. The sample includes 200,000 to 250,000 clones, with around 88% observed a single time. The top ten clones comprise roughly 3% of the sample.

A second Seattle source provided samples from volunteer blood donors who had recovered from COVID-19. Collaborating institutions collected whole blood in K2EDTA tubes following their own protocols. Collaborator samples were shipped for TCRbeta analysis as frozen whole blood, isolated PBMCs, or DNA extracted from either sample type. What the study reported, not specific to this receptor: The quantity of clinical and demographic metadata differed by source and by participant and was supplied without curation.

The sequenced sample was peripheral blood. The sequence links TRBV11-3 to TRBJ2-7, with 8 bases aligning to TRBD1. The clonotype originates from a woman aged 30 to 39 who had recovered from COVID-19. CDR3 sequence: CASSSTGDEQYF. Read as DNA, the sequence is TGTGCCAGCAGCTCGACAGGGGACGAGCAGTACTTC. With the portions outside the CDR3 filled from the reference TRBV11-3 and TRBJ2-7 genes, the complete variable region becomes EAGVVQSPRYKIIEKKQPVAFWCNPISGHNTLYWYLQNLGQGPELLIRYENEEAVDDSQLPKDRFSAERLKGVDSTLKIQPAELGDSAVYLCASSSTGDEQYFGPGTRLTVT.